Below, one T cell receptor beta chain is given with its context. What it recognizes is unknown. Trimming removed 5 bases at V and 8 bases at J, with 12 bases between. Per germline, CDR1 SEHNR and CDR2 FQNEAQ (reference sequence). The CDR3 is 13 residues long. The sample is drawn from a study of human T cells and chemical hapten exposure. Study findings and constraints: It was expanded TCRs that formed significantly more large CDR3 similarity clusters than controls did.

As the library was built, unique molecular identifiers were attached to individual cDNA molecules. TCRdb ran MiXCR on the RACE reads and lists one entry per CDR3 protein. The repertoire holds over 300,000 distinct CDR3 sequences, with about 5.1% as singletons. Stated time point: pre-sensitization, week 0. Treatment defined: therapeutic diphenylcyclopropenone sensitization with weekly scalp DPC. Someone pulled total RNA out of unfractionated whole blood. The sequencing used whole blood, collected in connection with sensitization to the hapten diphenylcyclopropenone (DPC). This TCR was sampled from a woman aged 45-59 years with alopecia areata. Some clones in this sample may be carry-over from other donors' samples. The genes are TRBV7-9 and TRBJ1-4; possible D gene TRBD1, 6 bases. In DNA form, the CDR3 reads TGTGCCAGCAGCGGGGGCCTAGGCGAAAAACTGTTTTTT. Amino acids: CASSGGLGEKLFF.